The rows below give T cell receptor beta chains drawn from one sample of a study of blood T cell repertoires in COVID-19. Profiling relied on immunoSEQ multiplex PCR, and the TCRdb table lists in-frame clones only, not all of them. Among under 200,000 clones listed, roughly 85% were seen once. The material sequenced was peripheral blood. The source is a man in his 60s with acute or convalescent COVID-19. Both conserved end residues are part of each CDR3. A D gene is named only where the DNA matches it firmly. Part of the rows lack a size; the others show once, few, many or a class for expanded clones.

CDR3 protein: CSVVGGISADTQYF; CDR3 DNA: TGCAGCGTTGTAGGCGGGATTTCGGCAGATACGCAGTATTTT; clone size: NA; D gene: NA; J gene: TRBJ2-3; V gene: TRBV29-1
CDR3 protein: CASSQDRETGELFF; CDR3 DNA: TGTGCCAGCAGCCAAGATCGGGAGACCGGGGAGCTGTTTTTT; clone size: NA; D gene: NA; J gene: TRBJ2-2; V gene: TRBV4-2
CDR3 protein: CASSLYLNPGETQYF; CDR3 DNA: TGTGCCAGCAGTTTGTACCTCAATCCAGGGGAGACCCAGTACTTC; clone size: NA; D gene: NA; J gene: TRBJ2-5; V gene: TRBV27
CDR3 protein: CASSPGQLTDTQYF; CDR3 DNA: TGTGCCAGCAGCCCAGGACAGCTCACAGATACGCAGTATTTT; clone size: NA; D gene: NA; J gene: TRBJ2-3; V gene: TRBV7-9
CDR3 protein: CASSQAWYSGSSDTQYF; CDR3 DNA: TGCGCCAGCAGCCAAGCTTGGTATAGCGGGAGTTCAGATACGCAGTATTTT; clone size: NA; D gene: TRBD2; J gene: TRBJ2-3; V gene: TRBV4-1
CDR3 protein: CASSGESSGNTIYF; CDR3 DNA: TGTGCCAGCAGCGGAGAGAGCTCTGGAAACACCATATATTTT; clone size: few; D gene: NA; J gene: TRBJ1-3; V gene: TRBV9
CDR3 protein: CASSPGEGREITQYF; CDR3 DNA: TGTGCCAGCAGCCCGGGGGAGGGGCGGGAGATTACGCAGTATTTT; clone size: NA; D gene: TRBD2; J gene: TRBJ2-3; V gene: TRBV13
CDR3 protein: CAIRETGPYEQYF; CDR3 DNA: TGTGCCATCAGGGAGACAGGGCCCTACGAGCAGTACTTC; clone size: NA; D gene: TRBD1; J gene: TRBJ2-7; V gene: TRBV10-3
CDR3 protein: CASSLGLAGYGNIQYF; CDR3 DNA: TGTGCCAGCAGCTTGGGACTAGCGGGATACGGAAACATTCAGTACTTC; clone size: NA; D gene: TRBD2; J gene: TRBJ2-4; V gene: TRBV5-4
CDR3 protein: CASSLSGSWNEYGEQFF; CDR3 DNA: TGTGCCAGCAGTTTATCGGGGAGTTGGAATGAGTATGGTGAGCAGTTCTTC; clone size: NA; D gene: NA; J gene: TRBJ2-1; V gene: TRBV27
CDR3 protein: CASSLRDRNDNEQFF; CDR3 DNA: TGCGCCAGCAGCCTCCGGGACAGGAACGACAATGAGCAGTTCTTC; clone size: few; D gene: TRBD1; J gene: TRBJ2-1; V gene: TRBV4-1
CDR3 protein: CASSSSGRGNSYEQYF; CDR3 DNA: TGTGCCAGTAGTTCCAGCGGGAGGGGGAACTCCTACGAGCAGTACTTC; clone size: NA; D gene: TRBD2; J gene: TRBJ2-7; V gene: TRBV19
CDR3 protein: CASSFPGLADNEQFF; CDR3 DNA: TGTGCCAGCAGTTTTCCGGGACTAGCGGACAATGAGCAGTTCTTC; clone size: NA; D gene: TRBD2; J gene: TRBJ2-1; V gene: TRBV27
CDR3 protein: CASSQGTGGLRGYTF; CDR3 DNA: TGCGCCAGCAGCCAAGGGACAGGGGGCTTGAGGGGCTACACCTTC; clone size: NA; D gene: TRBD1; J gene: TRBJ1-2; V gene: TRBV4-1
CDR3 protein: CASSPLQGKGYGYTF; CDR3 DNA: TGTGCCAGCAGCCCGCTACAGGGGAAGGGCTATGGCTACACCTTC; clone size: once; D gene: TRBD1; J gene: TRBJ1-2; V gene: TRBV3-1/TRBV3-2
CDR3 protein: CASSLQSNTGELFF; CDR3 DNA: TGCGCCAGCAGCTTGCAGTCGAACACCGGGGAGCTGTTTTTT; clone size: NA; D gene: NA; J gene: TRBJ2-2; V gene: TRBV5-1
CDR3 protein: CSGSRDYEQYF; CDR3 DNA: TGCAGTGGGTCCCGGGACTACGAGCAGTACTTC; clone size: few; D gene: NA; J gene: TRBJ2-7; V gene: TRBV20-1
CDR3 protein: CASNRRTGSYEQYF; CDR3 DNA: TGTGCCAGTAATCGGAGGACAGGGTCCTACGAGCAGTACTTC; clone size: NA; D gene: TRBD1; J gene: TRBJ2-7; V gene: TRBV19
CDR3 protein: CASSPLGNEKLFF; CDR3 DNA: TGTGCCAGCTCACCGTTGGGCAATGAAAAACTGTTTTTT; clone size: NA; D gene: NA; J gene: TRBJ1-4; V gene: TRBV18
CDR3 protein: CASSDTRVGEQYF; CDR3 DNA: TGTGCCAGCAGTGATACCAGGGTGGGGGAGCAGTACTTC; clone size: once; D gene: NA; J gene: TRBJ2-7; V gene: TRBV6-1
CDR3 protein: CASSQERGREAFF; CDR3 DNA: TGTGCCAGCAGCCAAGAACGAGGGAGGGAGGCTTTCTTT; clone size: NA; D gene: NA; J gene: TRBJ1-1; V gene: TRBV4-2
CDR3 protein: CASSRDRVGYTF; CDR3 DNA: TGTGCCAGCAGTCGCGACAGGGTCGGCTACACCTTC; clone size: NA; D gene: TRBD1; J gene: TRBJ1-2; V gene: TRBV2
CDR3 protein: CASSAHGLAGYTGELFF; CDR3 DNA: TGCGCCAGCAGCGCCCACGGACTAGCGGGATACACCGGGGAGCTGTTTTTT; clone size: few; D gene: TRBD2; J gene: TRBJ2-2; V gene: TRBV5-1
CDR3 protein: CASSSAGGRTYEQYF; CDR3 DNA: TGTGCCAGCAGCTCCGCGGGGGGAAGGACCTACGAGCAGTACTTC; clone size: once; D gene: TRBD2; J gene: TRBJ2-7; V gene: TRBV5-5
CDR3 protein: CSVVGQGTEAFF; CDR3 DNA: TGCAGCGTTGTGGGACAGGGGACTGAAGCTTTCTTT; clone size: few; D gene: TRBD1; J gene: TRBJ1-1; V gene: TRBV29-1
CDR3 protein: CASSLAGQGSYEQYF; CDR3 DNA: TGTGCCAGCAGTTTGGCGGGACAGGGCAGCTACGAGCAGTACTTC; clone size: NA; D gene: TRBD1; J gene: TRBJ2-7; V gene: TRBV28
CDR3 protein: CASSLDAGNTEAFF; CDR3 DNA: TGCGCCAGCAGCTTGGACGCAGGGAACACTGAAGCTTTCTTT; clone size: NA; D gene: NA; J gene: TRBJ1-1; V gene: TRBV5-1